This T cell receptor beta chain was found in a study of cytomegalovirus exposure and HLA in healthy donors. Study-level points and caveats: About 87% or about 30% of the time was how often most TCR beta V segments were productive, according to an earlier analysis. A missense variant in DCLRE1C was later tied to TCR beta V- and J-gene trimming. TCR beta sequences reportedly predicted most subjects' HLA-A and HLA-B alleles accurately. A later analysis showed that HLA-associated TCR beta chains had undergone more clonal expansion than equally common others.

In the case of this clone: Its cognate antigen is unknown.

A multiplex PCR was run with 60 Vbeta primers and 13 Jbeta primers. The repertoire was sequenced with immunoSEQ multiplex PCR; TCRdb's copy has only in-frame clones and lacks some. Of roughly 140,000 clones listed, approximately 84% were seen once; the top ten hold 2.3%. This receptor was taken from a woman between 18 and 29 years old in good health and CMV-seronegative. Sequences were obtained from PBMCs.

CDR3: CASSPLPGQGEGYTF. CDR3 coding DNA: TGTGCCAGTAGTCCCCTACCGGGACAGGGAGAGGGCTACACCTTC. The chain joins TRBV19 to TRBJ1-2, with 9 bases lining up with TRBD1. Unmatched junction bases numbered 12, after V lost 5 bases and J lost 8 bases. Germline CDR1 reads LNHDA; CDR2 reads SQIVND (reference sequence). The CDR3 is 15 residues long.